These 5 T cell receptor beta chains were sequenced from one sample in a study of neurological immune-mediated disorders (dated by TCRdb to between 2019 and 2020). Libraries were made using 5' RACE. The sequencer was an Illumina HiSeq 2500. TCRdb applied fastp at Q25 and MiXCR to the public reads, then kept only in-frame beta chains. Duplicate CDR3 protein sequences are folded into a single record with the most common DNA and genes. This sample lists tens of thousands of distinct CDR3 sequences; 3% to 3.5% were detected once. The ten largest clones represent more than 3% of the sample. What was sequenced was PBMCs. Receptors originate from a man aged 40-49 years with multiple sclerosis.

A few counts support this clonotype. The chain links TRBV7-6 to TRBJ1-5; unclear D gene. The CDR3 has 17 residues. Trimming took 4 bases from V and 0 from J, leaving 16 bases between them. The germline V gene has CDR1 SGHVS and CDR2 FNYEAQ. CDR3 region: CASSSGAGRYSNQPQHF. In nucleotides, the CDR3 is TGTGCCAGCAGCTCGGGTGCGGGCAGGTATAGCAATCAGCCCCAGCATTTT.

This clonotype was detected ten times or more. The chain joins TRBV29-1 to TRBJ2-7; 7 nucleotides align to TRBD2. V shed 8 bases, J shed 2 bases, and the junction held 9 bases outside the gene matches. The CDR3 consists of 13 residues. Germline V lookup: CDR1 SQVTM, CDR2 ANQGSEA. Here the CDR3 DNA reads TGCAGCTTCCAGGGAGCGGGGCCCTACGAGCAGTACTTC. It translates to CSFQGAGPYEQYF.

Details on this clonotype: Since a much larger clone is just one base distant, this may be a read error. The chain combines TRBV7-9 with TRBJ2-3, with D perhaps matching TRBD1 (7 bases). The V gene's germline CDR1 is SEHNR and CDR2 FQNEAQ (reference sequence). CDR3 length: 15 residues. V was clipped by 5 bases and J by 8 bases, with 20 bases between them. CDR3 protein: CASSDNAGTAGTQYF. In DNA, the CDR3 is TGTGCCAGCAGCGACAACGCCGGGACAGCGGGTACGCAGTATTTT.

The chain has TRBV7-3 and TRBJ2-1; 10 nucleotides line up with TRBD2. CDR3 length: 15 amino acids. Trimming at V came to 4 bases and at J to 6 bases, leaving 6 bases not matched to a gene. Germline V gene data show CDR1 as SGHTA and CDR2 as FQGTGA. The CDR3 region has the DNA TGTGCCAGCAGCTCCTCTAGCGGGAGCGTCAATGAGCAGTTCTTC. This gives the protein CASSSSSGSVNEQFF. Combining the CDR3 with reference TRBV7-3 and TRBJ2-1 gives the whole variable domain GAGVSQTPSNKVTEKGKYVELRCDPISGHTALYWYRQSLGQGPEFLIYFQGTGAADDSGLPNDRFFAVRPEGSVSTLKIQRTERGDSAVYLCASSSSSGSVNEQFFGPGTRLTVL.

This clonotype occurred many times. The chain recombines TRBV6-6 with TRBJ1-5; 7 nucleotides align to TRBD1. V lost 2 bases, J lost 9 bases, and 10 bases stayed unmatched. Germline V lookup: CDR1 MNHNY, CDR2 SVGAGI (reference sequence). CDR3 length: 15 amino acids. CDR3 nucleotides: TGTGCCAGCAGTTACGTTGTAGGGGGCCACTGGCCCCAGCATTTT. Its translation: CASSYVVGGHWPQHF.